The 21 T cell receptor beta chains below all came from one sample that was sequenced in a study of blood T cell repertoires in COVID-19. The method was immunoSEQ multiplex PCR; TCRdb's version includes in-frame clones alone and lacks a portion of them. The sample lists more than 350,000 clones; more than 75% were seen once. Specimen: peripheral blood. Receptors were obtained from a woman in her twenties or thirties with COVID-19, enrolled during active disease.

The V call is TRBV24-1, the J call TRBJ2-5; 11 bases are a match to TRBD1. J was trimmed by 5 bases and V by 6 bases; bases with no gene match: 10. This CDR3 region has 16 residues. Germline V lookup: CDR1 KGHDR, CDR2 SFDVKD. CDR3 sequence reads: CATSFQGTGGRETQYF. DNA for the CDR3: TGTGCCACCAGTTTCCAAGGGACAGGGGGTCGGGAGACCCAGTACTTC.

This rearrangement joins TRBV13 to TRBJ2-1, with D possibly matching TRBD2 (5 bases). The V end lost 1 base, the J end lost 0 bases, and 19 bases lay between the germline ends. Germline assignment: CDR1 PRHDT and CDR2 FYEKMQ (reference sequence). The CDR3 extends over 19 amino acids. The CDR3 DNA is TGTGCCAGCAGCTTAGAGCGGTTCCCCCCTCGGGTCTCCTACAATGAGCAGTTCTTC. Translating gives CASSLERFPPRVSYNEQFF.

The rearrangement uses TRBV3-1 (or the pseudogene TRBV3-2) and TRBJ2-7; 11 nucleotides agree with TRBD1. CDR1 LGHDT and CDR2 YNNKEL come from the germline V gene (reference sequence). With 4 bases clipped from V and 5 bases from J, the junction kept 4 bases outside the gene matches. CDR3 length: 14 residues. The CDR3: CASSRGTGGDEQYF. CDR3 DNA sequence: TGTGCCAGCAGCCGCGGGACAGGGGGGGACGAGCAGTACTTC.

This clone was detected only once. The rearrangement joins TRBV4-2 to TRBJ2-1, with a possible D match to TRBD2 (5 bases). Trimming stripped 4 bases from V and 0 bases from J, with 10 bases between. The CDR3 runs to 15 residues. Germline V gene data show CDR1 as LGHNA and CDR2 as YNFKEQ. This CDR3 is CASSPPGDSYNEQFF. The CDR3 DNA sequence: TGTGCCAGCAGCCCCCCCGGGGACTCCTACAATGAGCAGTTCTTC.

This clone was found a few times. The chain couples TRBV28 to TRBJ1-5; 10 nucleotides line up with TRBD1. V lost 9 bases and J lost 7; bases outside the gene matches: 9. The germline gives CDR1 MDHEN, CDR2 SYDVKM. The CDR3 runs to 14 residues. The CDR3 DNA reads as TGTGCCAGTGTGACAGGGGGCGACGGACAGCCCCAGCATTTT. Translating it yields CASVTGGDGQPQHF. Supplemented by reference TRBV28 and TRBJ1-5, the full variable domain reads DVKVTQSSRYLVKRTGEKVFLECVQDMDHENMFWYRQDPGLGLRLIYFSYDVKMKEKGDIPEGYSVSREKKERFSLILESASTNQTSMYLCASVTGGDGQPQHFGDGTRLSIL.

V and J are TRBV13 and TRBJ2-1, with D possibly matching TRBD2 (6 bases). Looked up from germline, CDR1 is PRHDT and CDR2 is FYEKMQ (reference sequence). Trimming cost V 2 bases and J 0 bases, with 11 bases left between them. The CDR3 consists of 16 residues. The CDR3 DNA sequence: TGTGCCAGCAGCTTAATGGCGGGGCTCTCCTACAATGAGCAGTTCTTC. Protein sequence: CASSLMAGLSYNEQFF.

The chain's CDR3 is CASSLGQGTEAFF. The CDR3 bases are TGTGCCAGCAGTCTCGGACAGGGCACTGAAGCTTTCTTT. The chain employs TRBV7-3 and TRBJ1-1; 8 nucleotides agree with TRBD1. This CDR3 region has 13 residues. Germline assignment: CDR1 SGHTA and CDR2 FQGTGA. V lost 6 bases, J lost 4 bases, and 4 bases stayed unmatched.

V usage is TRBV2 and J usage is TRBJ2-1; weak D call: TRBD1 (6 bases). CDR1 is SNHLY and CDR2 is FYNNEI in the germline V gene. This CDR3 is built from 13 residues. V lost 8 bases to trimming and J lost 1 base, with 9 bases between them. The CDR3 reads CASVRGSYNEQFF. The CDR3 region has the DNA TGTGCCAGCGTAAGGGGGTCCTACAATGAGCAGTTCTTC.

This clone was seen a few times. The chain uses TRBV7-9 and TRBJ2-3; a weak D match, TRBD2 (6 bases). The length of the CDR3 is 15 residues. CDR1 is SEHNR, CDR2 FQNEAQ, per germline (reference sequence). V gave up 1 base and J gave up 2 bases, with 10 bases separating them. This CDR3 reads CASSLGGASTDTQYF. DNA of the CDR3: TGTGCCAGCAGCTTAGGCGGGGCCTCCACAGATACGCAGTATTTT.

This chain links TRBV3-1 (or the pseudogene TRBV3-2) with TRBJ2-6; a weak D match, TRBD1 (6 bases). V was pared by 2 bases and J by 0 bases, with 14 bases between. CDR1 LGHDT and CDR2 YNNKEL come from the germline V gene (reference sequence). This CDR3 spans 18 amino acids. DNA for the CDR3: TGTGCCAGCAGCCAACAGACAGGTGTAAACTCTGGGGCCAACGTCCTGACTTTC. This sequence encodes CASSQQTGVNSGANVLTF.

The chain combines TRBV11-3 with TRBJ2-5; the match to TRBD1 covers 12 bases. Germline CDR1 SGHNT, CDR2 YENEEA. The CDR3 is made up of 18 amino acids. After removal of 2 bases from V and 5 bases from J, the junction contained 12 bases not matched to a gene. The chain's CDR3 is CASSLILTGQGAGETQYF. The CDR3 DNA reads as TGTGCCAGCAGCTTAATTTTGACGGGACAGGGGGCAGGGGAGACCCAGTACTTC.

J is TRBJ2-1 and V is TRBV27, with 7 bases that match TRBD1. V lost 5 bases and J lost 3; bases outside the gene matches: 10. CDR3 length: 16 amino acids. The germline V gene encodes CDR1 MNHEY and CDR2 SMNVEV (reference sequence). CDR3 DNA sequence: TGTGCCAGCAGTCGGACCGGGACAGCCCACTACAATGAGCAGTTCTTC. As protein: CASSRTGTAHYNEQFF.

The chain has TRBV2 and TRBJ2-2; no clear D. The length of the CDR3 is 15 residues. Trimming cost V 1 base and J 4 bases, with 10 bases left between them. CDR1 SNHLY and CDR2 FYNNEI come from the germline V gene. The CDR3 sequence: CASSEGRLSTGELFF. The DNA for the CDR3 is TGTGCCAGCAGTGAAGGGAGATTAAGCACCGGGGAGCTGTTTTTT.

The chain joins TRBV3-1 (or the pseudogene TRBV3-2) to TRBJ2-1, with D possibly being TRBD2 (6 bases). Trimming stripped 6 bases from V and 2 bases from J, with 11 bases between. The germline CDR1 and CDR2 sequences are LGHDT and YNNKEL (reference sequence). The CDR3 contains 14 residues. The CDR3 region is CASSQWGAYNEQFF. The DNA of the CDR3 is TGTGCCAGCAGTCAATGGGGGGCCTACAATGAGCAGTTCTTC.

The gene calls are TRBV7-8 and TRBJ1-1, with D tentatively TRBD1 (6 bases). The germline gives CDR1 SGHVS, CDR2 FQNEAQ. This CDR3 has 15 amino acids. The V end was cut by 5 bases, the J end by 6 bases, with 19 bases between. CDR3 loop: CASSGRTGFAAEAFF. In nucleotides, the CDR3 is TGTGCCAGCAGCGGCAGAACAGGGTTCGCGGCTGAAGCTTTCTTT.

This chain connects TRBV15 to TRBJ1-2; D is ambiguous. The germline gives CDR1 LNHNV, CDR2 YYDKDF (reference sequence). The CDR3 covers 12 residues. Trimming removed 5 bases from V and 6 bases from J, with 10 bases in between. In DNA form, the CDR3 reads TGTGCCACCAGCTTAGACTTAGATGGCTACACCTTC. It specifies CATSLDLDGYTF.

This chain joins TRBV6-5 and TRBJ1-1; 8 bases match TRBD1. CDR1 is MNHEY, CDR2 SVGAGI, per germline. V dropped 3 bases and J dropped 7; count of bases not matched to a gene: 7. This CDR3 contains 14 residues. In nucleotides, the CDR3 is TGTGCCAGCAGTTATGGTCAGGGGGCTGGTGAAGCTTTCTTT. This gives the protein CASSYGQGAGEAFF.

This chain connects TRBV5-1 to TRBJ1-1; D uncertain. This CDR3 has 14 amino acids. V was pared by 3 bases and J by 0 bases, with 9 bases between. The germline CDR1 and CDR2 sequences are SGHRS and YFSETQ. In DNA, the CDR3 is TGCGCCAGCAGCTGGGCAGGCATGAACACTGAAGCTTTCTTT. Translated, it gives CASSWAGMNTEAFF.

The genes are TRBV27 and TRBJ2-5; possibly TRBD1 for D (5 bases). CDR3 length equals 16 residues. V was pared by 0 bases and J by 5 bases, with 16 bases between. Germline CDR1 is MNHEY and CDR2 is SMNVEV (reference sequence). Written as DNA, the CDR3 is TGTGCCAGCAGTTTATCCCTGGACAACCTGCGCGAGACCCAGTACTTC. Its protein product is CASSLSLDNLRETQYF.

This clone was seen more than once but under ten times. The rearrangement uses TRBV7-8 and TRBJ1-5; D remains unclear. CDR3 length: 16 amino acids. V lost 1 base and J lost 4, with 14 bases in between. Looked up from germline, CDR1 is SGHVS and CDR2 is FQNEAQ. CDR3 bases: TGTGCCAGCAGCTTAGAGGCAGGTGGGAGGAATCAGCCCCAGCATTTT. Amino acid sequence: CASSLEAGGRNQPQHF.

This chain links TRBV5-6 with TRBJ2-7; TRBD2 matches at 12 bases. Trimming removed 0 bases from V and 4 bases from J; junction bases left unmatched: 2. Germline CDR1 SGHDT, CDR2 YYEEEE. The CDR3 runs to 15 residues. CDR3 coding DNA: TGTGCCAGCAGCTTGGGACTAGCGGGAGTTTACGAGCAGTACTTC. This gives the protein CASSLGLAGVYEQYF.